Shown below are 23 T cell receptor beta chains from a single sample sequenced in a study of cytomegalovirus exposure and HLA in healthy donors. The study ran its PCR with 60 Vbeta and 13 Jbeta primers. Method: immunoSEQ multiplex PCR; TCRdb's copy keeps in-frame clones and lacks some. The sample has 150,000 to 200,000 clones; 70% to 80% are singletons. Sequenced input: PBMCs. The receptors here all came from a woman between 45 and 60 years old in good health and CMV-seronegative.

This chain joins TRBV6-5 and TRBJ2-7; D possibly corresponds to TRBD1 (5 bases). The CDR3 covers 13 residues. In germline, CDR1 is MNHEY, CDR2 SVGAGI. V shed 7 bases and J shed 2 bases, with 12 bases lying between them. CDR3 nucleotides: TGTGCCAGCACTAAGAGACAGACCTACGAGCAGTACTTC. Translating it yields CASTKRQTYEQYF.

This chain joins TRBV10-3 and TRBJ2-5; TRBD2 agrees at 12 bases. The V gene end was trimmed by 5 bases and the J gene end by 5 bases; junction bases not matched to a gene: 15. This CDR3 region has 18 residues. The V gene's germline CDR1 is ENHRY and CDR2 SYGVKD. CDR3 DNA: TGTGCCATCAGTTATAACGGAGGGCTAGCGGGGGGGTGGGAGACCCAGTACTTC. Protein sequence: CAISYNGGLAGGWETQYF.

The sample holds one count of this clone. V is TRBV5-4 and J is TRBJ1-6; the D gene is possibly TRBD1 (5 bases). The germline V gene has CDR1 SGHNT and CDR2 YYREEE (reference sequence). The V end lost 3 bases, the J end lost 7 bases, and 17 bases lay between the germline ends. This CDR3 comprises 16 residues. The CDR3 sequence is CASSSRGGAGNSPLHF. Here the CDR3 DNA reads TGTGCCAGCAGCTCCCGCGGTGGGGCAGGCAATTCACCCCTCCACTTT.

The chain recombines TRBV7-6 with TRBJ2-2; D perhaps matches TRBD1 (5 bases). CDR3 length: 12 amino acids. In germline, CDR1 is SGHVS, CDR2 FNYEAQ. With 4 bases removed from V and 6 bases from J, the gap between germline ends came to 6 bases. The CDR3 spells CASSSGSGELFF. The CDR3 nucleotides are TGTGCCAGCAGCTCAGGGTCCGGGGAGCTGTTTTTT.

This chain uses TRBV7-2 with TRBJ2-1; tentative D call: TRBD1 (5 bases). Germline CDR1 SGHTA, CDR2 FQGNSA. The CDR3 is 15 amino acids. The V end was cut by 0 bases, the J end by 15 bases, with 21 bases between. DNA of the CDR3: TGTGCCAGCAGCTTAGCGGATCCCCGGGCAGGGCGGTTGTTCTTC. Residues: CASSLADPRAGRLFF. Supplemented by reference TRBV7-2 and TRBJ2-1, the full variable domain reads GAGVSQSPSNKVTEKGKDVELRCDPISGHTALYWYRQSLGQGLEFLIYFQGNSAPDKSGLPSDRFSAERTGGSVSTLTIQRTQQEDSAVYLCASSLADPRAGRLFFGPGTRLTVL.

Of note for this clone: The junction and the germline gene differ at one end; a read error may be behind it. The chain joins TRBV2 to TRBJ2-4; a possible D gene is TRBD1 (5 bases). This CDR3 comprises 14 residues. From germline, CDR1 is SNHLY and CDR2 FYNNEI. The CDR3 nucleotides read TGTGCCAGCAGTGAAGTTGTTCAGCGACAGTCGAGCGACTTC. Its translation: CASSEVVQRQSSDF.

The V gene is TRBV18, the J gene TRBJ1-2; 9 bases agree with TRBD1. CDR3 length: 14 residues. Per the germline V gene, CDR1 is KGHSH and CDR2 is LQKENI. V was pared by 2 bases and J by 4 bases, with 2 bases of the junction left unmatched. CDR3: CASSPTGGGYGYTF. The CDR3 nucleotides read TGTGCCAGCTCACCAACAGGGGGCGGCTATGGCTACACCTTC. The whole variable domain, remainder taken from reference TRBV18 and TRBJ1-2, is NAGVMQNPRHLVRRRGQEARLRCSPMKGHSHVYWYRQLPEEGLKFMVYLQKENIIDESGMPKERFSAEFPKEGPSILRIQQVVRGDSAAYFCASSPTGGGYGYTFGSGTRLTVV.

The J gene is TRBJ1-3, the V gene TRBV9; D might be TRBD1 (5 bases). Trimming stripped 0 bases from V and 0 bases from J, with 13 bases between. The CDR3 length is 17 residues. Germline V gene data show CDR1 as SGDLS and CDR2 as YYNGEE. CDR3 protein: CASSVEIGGDSGNTIYF. The DNA of the CDR3 is TGTGCCAGCAGCGTAGAGATAGGAGGGGACTCTGGAAACACCATATATTTT.

The chain couples TRBV19 to TRBJ2-5; 7 bases agree with TRBD2. The CDR3 runs to 19 residues. Looked up from germline, CDR1 is LNHDA and CDR2 is SQIVND (reference sequence). Trimming removed 4 bases from V and 5 bases from J; junction bases left unmatched: 22. The CDR3: CASSTQNSGLSLPHETQYF. The CDR3, as DNA: TGTGCCAGTAGTACACAAAATAGCGGGTTAAGCCTCCCGCACGAGACCCAGTACTTC.

The V and J genes are TRBV5-1 and TRBJ2-7; possible D gene TRBD2, 5 bases. Trimming pared 10 bases from V and 0 bases from J, leaving 14 bases between. Germline V gene lookup returns CDR1 SGHRS and CDR2 YFSETQ. The CDR3 contains 13 residues. The CDR3 bases are TGCGCCTCTAGATCGGGGTTCTCCTACGAGCAGTACTTC. It specifies CASRSGFSYEQYF. Drawing the rest from reference TRBV5-1 and TRBJ2-7, the complete variable domain is KAGVTQTPRYLIKTRGQQVTLSCSPISGHRSVSWYQQTPGQGLQFLFEYFSETQRNKGNFPGRFSGRQFSNSRSEMNVSTLELGDSALYLCASRSGFSYEQYFGPGTRLTVT.

The table lists this clone with a few counts. This rearrangement joins TRBV9 to TRBJ1-1; D gene unclear. V was shortened by 0 bases and J by 1 base, with 13 bases between the two germline ends. This CDR3 region has 16 residues. Germline V gene data show CDR1 as SGDLS and CDR2 as YYNGEE. CDR3 protein: CASSVGRVPGNTEAFF. The DNA for the CDR3 is TGTGCCAGCAGCGTAGGGCGGGTTCCGGGGAACACTGAAGCTTTCTTT. Full variable domain (rest looked up from reference TRBV9 and TRBJ1-1): DSGVTQTPKHLITATGQRVTLRCSPRSGDLSVYWYQQSLDQGLQFLIQYYNGEERAKGNILERFSAQQFPDLHSELNLSSLELGDSALYFCASSVGRVPGNTEAFFGQGTRLTVV.

The chain links TRBV29-1 to TRBJ2-5, with 7 bases matching TRBD2. The germline gives CDR1 SQVTM, CDR2 ANQGSEA. V was clipped by 4 bases and J by 4 bases; unmatched bases: 9. CDR3 length equals 14 residues. The CDR3 reads CSVGTPGGSETQYF. CDR3 in DNA: TGCAGCGTTGGGACCCCGGGGGGTTCAGAGACCCAGTACTTC. Looking up the rest from reference TRBV29-1 and TRBJ2-5 gives the full variable domain: SAVISQKPSRDICQRGTSLTIQCQVDSQVTMMFWYRQQPGQSLTLIATANQGSEATYESGFVIDKFPISRPNLTFSTLTVSNMSPEDSSIYLCSVGTPGGSETQYFGPGTRLLVL.

The V call is TRBV28, the J call TRBJ2-3; 8 positions match TRBD1. Germline lookup yields CDR1 MDHEN and CDR2 SYDVKM. The CDR3 contains 15 residues. J was trimmed by 0 bases and V by 2 bases; bases with no gene match: 1. The CDR3 nucleotides are TGTGCCAGCAGTTTAAGGACAGGGAGCACAGATACGCAGTATTTT. Encoded protein: CASSLRTGSTDTQYF.

The chain recombines TRBV6-4 with TRBJ2-3; TRBD2 might be the D (5 bases). Germline V gives CDR1 MRHNA, CDR2 SNTAGT. The V end lost 7 bases, the J end lost 1 base, and 12 bases lay between the germline ends. The CDR3 is 14 amino acids. The CDR3 loop is CASNGGLRTDTQYF. As DNA, the CDR3 is TGTGCCAGCAATGGCGGGCTCCGCACAGATACGCAGTATTTT.

This clone was seen only a few times. A far larger clone lies a single base away; this is likely a read error. The chain recombines TRBV6-4 with TRBJ2-3; 11 positions match TRBD2. From germline, CDR1 is MRHNA and CDR2 SNTAGT. Losses at the gene ends were 6 bases for V and 5 bases for J; bases not matched to a gene: 7. The CDR3 covers 15 residues. CDR3 sequence (DNA): TGTGCCAGCAGCACGGGGCTAGCGGGAGGAGATACGCAGTATTTT. Amino acid sequence: CASSTGLAGGDTQYF.

The rearrangement uses TRBV7-2 and TRBJ2-5; 7 bases agree with TRBD1. CDR1 is SGHTA and CDR2 is FQGNSA in the germline V gene. V was clipped by 5 bases and J by 7 bases; unmatched bases: 7. The CDR3 is 13 residues long. The CDR3 coding sequence is TGTGCCAGCAGCCTCACAGGGGTCATGACCCAGTACTTC. Its translation: CASSLTGVMTQYF.

As to this clone: A read error may account for a junction end that differs from germline. The chain recombines TRBV4-3 with TRBJ1-1, with 7 positions matching TRBD1. This CDR3 has 16 amino acids. CDR1 LGHNA and CDR2 YSLEER come from the germline V gene. CDR3 sequence reads: CASSQWGQSMNTEALF. The CDR3 DNA is TGCGCCAGCAGCCAATGGGGACAGTCCATGAACACTGAAGCTCTCTTT.

The table lists this clone with a count of one. This sequence joins TRBV19 and TRBJ2-2, with D unclear. Trimming took 1 base from V and 5 from J, leaving 17 bases between them. This CDR3 has 17 residues. The germline CDR1 and CDR2 sequences are LNHDA and SQIVND (reference sequence). CDR3 DNA: TGTGCCAGTAGTATAGGTTCCCGGGTTCATGCGACCGGGGAGCTGTTTTTT. Translated, it gives CASSIGSRVHATGELFF.

This chain joins TRBV5-4 and TRBJ1-5; D not resolved. With 1 base removed from V and 6 bases from J, the gap between germline ends came to 11 bases. CDR1 and CDR2 (germline): SGHNT, YYREEE (reference sequence). This CDR3 has 14 amino acids. The CDR3 DNA follows: TGTGCCAGCAGCTTGTATGGCTCTGGTCAGCCCCAGCATTTT. It specifies CASSLYGSGQPQHF.

The chain joins TRBV11-2 to TRBJ1-2; 7 bases map to TRBD1. The V and J ends lost 5 bases and 4 bases, in that order; junction bases with no gene match: 10. Germline lookup yields CDR1 SGHAT and CDR2 FQNNGV. The CDR3 contains 15 residues. In DNA, the CDR3 is TGTGCCAGCAGCAAGGGACAGAGACTGCTCTATGGCTACACCTTC. This translates into CASSKGQRLLYGYTF.

This chain connects TRBV30 to TRBJ2-1; 7 nucleotides line up with TRBD2. Germline V gives CDR1 GTSNPN, CDR2 SVGIG (reference sequence). The CDR3 covers 12 residues. Trimming cost V 4 bases and J 4 bases; bases outside gene matches: 1. CDR3 protein: CAWTSGYNEQFF. The CDR3 DNA reads as TGTGCCTGGACTAGCGGATACAATGAGCAGTTCTTC.

This clone turned up a few times. A read error is the likely source, as a far larger clone sits one nucleotide away. The chain employs TRBV29-1 and TRBJ2-7, with 7 positions matching TRBD2. Germline V gene sequence: CDR1 SQVTM, CDR2 ANQGSEA. V trimming: 4 bases; J trimming: 6 bases; junction bases outside the gene matches: 12. The CDR3 spans 14 residues. The chain's CDR3 is CSVAQGGDPCEQYF. The CDR3 DNA follows: TGCAGCGTTGCCCAGGGAGGGGACCCCTGCGAGCAGTACTTC.

The gene calls are TRBV7-2 and TRBJ1-3; the D gene is possibly TRBD1 (5 bases). Germline values: CDR1 SGHTA, CDR2 FQGNSA. This CDR3 has 15 residues. Trimming stripped 1 base from V and 2 bases from J, with 9 bases between. CDR3 amino acids: CASSLGGEAGNTIYF. In nucleotides, the CDR3 is TGTGCCAGCAGCTTAGGGGGGGAGGCTGGAAACACCATATATTTT.